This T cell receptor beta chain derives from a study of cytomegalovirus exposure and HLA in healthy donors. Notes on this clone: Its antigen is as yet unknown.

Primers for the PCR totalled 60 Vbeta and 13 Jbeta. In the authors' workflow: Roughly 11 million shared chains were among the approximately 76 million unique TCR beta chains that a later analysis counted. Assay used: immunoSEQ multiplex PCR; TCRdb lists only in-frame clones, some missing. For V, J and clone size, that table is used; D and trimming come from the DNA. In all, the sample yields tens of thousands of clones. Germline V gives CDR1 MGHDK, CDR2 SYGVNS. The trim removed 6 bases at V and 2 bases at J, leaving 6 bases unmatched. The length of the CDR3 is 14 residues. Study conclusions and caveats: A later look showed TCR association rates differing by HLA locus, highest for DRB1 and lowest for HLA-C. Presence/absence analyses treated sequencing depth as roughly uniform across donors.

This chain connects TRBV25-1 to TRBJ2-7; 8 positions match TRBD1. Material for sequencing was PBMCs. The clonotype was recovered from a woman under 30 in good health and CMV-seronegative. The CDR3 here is CASSPGQATYEQYF. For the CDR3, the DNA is TGTGCCAGCAGCCCGGGACAGGCCACCTACGAGCAGTACTTC.